The 10 T cell receptor beta chains below come from one sample, sequenced in a study of CD8 T cells in Susac syndrome. Reverse transcription used about 0.5 to 1 ug RNA and random hexamers. TCRdb recomputed calls from the immunoSEQ multiplex PCR reads with MiXCR, one row per CDR3 protein. The table records approximately 100,000 distinct CDR3 sequences, around 93% of them present only once. Material for sequencing was CD8+ T cells from PBMCs. These receptors originate from a human donor in good health.

The chain joins TRBV4-2 to TRBJ1-6, with a tentative D call TRBD1 (6 bases). The CDR3 extends over 16 amino acids. Germline V lookup: CDR1 LGHNA, CDR2 YNFKEQ. V lost 1 base, J lost 7 bases, and 14 bases lay in between. CDR3 sequence: CASSQVEGDGNSPLHF. The CDR3 coding sequence is TGTGCCAGCAGCCAAGTTGAGGGGGACGGAAATTCACCCCTCCACTTT.

The CDR3 sequence is CASSIIREVMNTEAFF. The CDR3 bases are TGTGCCAGTAGTATCATAAGGGAGGTTATGAACACTGAAGCTTTCTTT. The gene calls are TRBV19 and TRBJ1-1, with D uncertain. Trimming pared 3 bases from V and 0 bases from J, leaving 14 bases between. The germline V gene encodes CDR1 LNHDA and CDR2 SQIVND (reference sequence). The CDR3 is 16 amino acids.

The chain recombines TRBV4-2 with TRBJ2-5; D gene uncertain. The CDR3 extends over 17 amino acids. CDR1 LGHNA and CDR2 YNFKEQ come from the germline V gene. The V gene lost 1 base and the J gene lost 4 bases, with 19 bases spanning the gap. The CDR3 here is CASSQVGLDQLGETQYF. As DNA, the CDR3 is TGTGCCAGCAGCCAAGTCGGGCTGGACCAGTTGGGAGAGACCCAGTACTTC.

The V gene is TRBV7-9, the J gene TRBJ1-2, with D perhaps TRBD1 (6 bases). Germline CDR1 reads SEHNR; CDR2 reads FQNEAQ (reference sequence). CDR3 length equals 14 residues. V lost 2 bases, J lost 7 bases, and 14 bases lay in between. CDR3 DNA: TGTGCCAGCAGCTTACTACAGGGCCCAAGTGGCTACACCTTC. It codes for CASSLLQGPSGYTF.

The chain joins TRBV30 to TRBJ1-3; D is undetermined. The CDR3 totals 14 residues. CDR1 GTSNPN and CDR2 SVGIG come from the germline V gene (reference sequence). V was trimmed by 4 bases and J by 0 bases, leaving 10 bases between them. CDR3 region: CAWNRLSSGNTIYF. For the CDR3, the DNA is TGTGCCTGGAACAGACTAAGCTCTGGAAACACCATATATTTT.

This chain joins TRBV19 and TRBJ1-5; 8 bases agree with TRBD1. The CDR3 spans 13 residues. Germline values: CDR1 LNHDA, CDR2 SQIVND (reference sequence). V gave up 5 bases and J gave up 6 bases; unmatched junction bases: 3. The CDR3 spells CASSATGVQPQHF. CDR3 in DNA: TGTGCCAGTAGTGCGACAGGGGTTCAGCCCCAGCATTTT.

The chain has TRBV20-1 and TRBJ1-2; possible D gene TRBD1, 6 bases. CDR3 length: 13 residues. Germline-derived CDR1 and CDR2 are DFQATT and SNEGSKA (reference sequence). V lost 5 bases to trimming and J lost 4 bases, with 14 bases between them. CDR3 sequence (DNA): TGCAGTGCTGTCCACAGGGAGTGCTATGGCTACACCTTC. It translates to CSAVHRECYGYTF.

The chain combines TRBV19 with TRBJ2-2, with a weak D call TRBD2 (7 bases). The CDR3 totals 14 residues. Germline CDR1 and CDR2: LNHDA and SQIVND (reference sequence). V was cut by 7 bases and J by 5 bases, with 14 bases left in between. The CDR3 here is CASTKRGGTGELFF. The CDR3 coding sequence is TGTGCCAGTACTAAGAGGGGGGGTACCGGGGAGCTGTTTTTT.

The chain recombines TRBV20-1 with TRBJ2-1, with 7 bases fitting TRBD2. Germline CDR1 and CDR2: DFQATT and SNEGSKA (reference sequence). CDR3 length: 16 amino acids. After removal of 0 bases from V and 0 bases from J, the junction contained 5 bases not matched to a gene. The CDR3 here is CSARDGGVGSYNEQFF. The CDR3 DNA reads as TGCAGTGCTAGAGATGGGGGGGTGGGCTCCTACAATGAGCAGTTCTTC.

Only a few counts were recorded for this clonotype. The V call is TRBV7-2, the J call TRBJ2-5, with 8 bases matching TRBD2. The CDR3 length is 12 residues. Losses at the gene ends were 11 bases for V and 0 bases for J; bases not matched to a gene: 2. CDR1 is SGHTA, CDR2 FQGNSA, per germline. This CDR3 is CASSGYQETQYF. Here the CDR3 DNA reads TGTGCCTCTAGCGGGTACCAAGAGACCCAGTACTTC. The variable domain in full, completed from reference TRBV7-2 and TRBJ2-5, reads GAGVSQSPSNKVTEKGKDVELRCDPISGHTALYWYRQSLGQGLEFLIYFQGNSAPDKSGLPSDRFSAERTGGSVSTLTIQRTQQEDSAVYLCASSGYQETQYFGPGTRLLVL.